This TCR beta chain emerged from a study of blood T cells in healthy people across ages. Primed by a sample-barcoded 5' primer and a J-beta primer mix, a second PCR proceeded for about 7 to 11 cycles. Each cDNA molecule carried a tag from a template-switch adaptor that contained 12 random nucleotides. Using its own MiXCR run on the 5' RACE reads, TCRdb lists one record per CDR3 protein. Of 600,000 to 1,000,000 distinct CDR3 sequences in the sample, about 62% were seen once. The study's findings and limits: Both naive CD4+ cell counts and diversity were greater in long-lived donors than in aged donors.

This clonotype was counted a few times. Its target is unknown. V lost 5 bases and J 10 bases, leaving 18 bases between the germline ends. The CDR3 length is 14 residues. Germline assignment: CDR1 DFQATT and CDR2 SNEGSKA (reference sequence). The source of this sequence is a man aged 30 to 39 in good health. Material: blood. This chain links TRBV20-1 with TRBJ1-6, with TRBD1 as a possible D gene (5 bases). DNA of the CDR3: TGCAGTGCTTCCGACAGACTGCTGTTCTCACCCCTCCACTTT. This sequence encodes CSASDRLLFSPLHF.